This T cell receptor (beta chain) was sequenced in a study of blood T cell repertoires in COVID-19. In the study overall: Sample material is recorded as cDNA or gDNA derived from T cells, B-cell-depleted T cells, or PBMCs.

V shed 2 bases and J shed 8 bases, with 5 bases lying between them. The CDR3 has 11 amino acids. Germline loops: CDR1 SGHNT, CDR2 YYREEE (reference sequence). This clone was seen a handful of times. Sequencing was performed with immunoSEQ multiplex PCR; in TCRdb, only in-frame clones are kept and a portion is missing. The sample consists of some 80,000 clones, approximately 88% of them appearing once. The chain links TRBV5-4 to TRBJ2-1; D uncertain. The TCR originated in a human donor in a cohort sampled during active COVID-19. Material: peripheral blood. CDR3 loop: CASSFSYEQFF. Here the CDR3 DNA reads TGTGCCAGCAGCTTTAGTTATGAGCAGTTCTTC. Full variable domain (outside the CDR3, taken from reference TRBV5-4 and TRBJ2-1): ETGVTQSPTHLIKTRGQQVTLRCSSQSGHNTVSWYQQALGQGPQFIFQYYREEENGRGNFPPRFSGLQFPNYSSELNVNALELDDSALYLCASSFSYEQFFGPGTRLTVL.